This TCR beta chain was documented in a study of cytomegalovirus exposure and HLA in healthy donors. Background on the study: Falling in the Caucasian-associated ancestry cluster were 65% to 90% of approximately 410 genotyped donors.

Vbeta (60) and Jbeta (13) primers were used in the PCR. Methods used by the authors: Unique TCR beta chains totaled roughly 79 million in a later count, with some 10 million of them shared. The data were produced by immunoSEQ multiplex PCR, yet TCRdb's version contains in-frame clones alone and is incomplete. V, J and clone size were drawn from that table, and D and trimming were deduced from the DNA. Of about 140,000 clones listed, almost 85% are singletons. Deletions cut 6 bases from V and 8 bases from J, with 10 bases between. The length of the CDR3 is 11 residues. Germline assignment: CDR1 MNHEY and CDR2 SVGAGI. Comments on this clone: Its antigen is not known.

The study's findings and limits: Presence/absence analyses treated sequencing depth as roughly uniform across donors.

Healthy bone marrow donors made up the cohort. The TCR comes from a woman in her forties in good health and CMV-seronegative. Sequenced input: PBMCs. V is TRBV6-5 and J is TRBJ1-1; the D gene is possibly TRBD1 (6 bases). The CDR3 is CASRDSIEAFF. The CDR3 coding sequence is TGTGCCAGCAGGGACAGTATCGAAGCTTTCTTT.